Listed below are T cell receptor beta chains from one sample, sequenced in a study of shared clonotypes between healthy human individuals. Sequencing was performed with immunoSEQ multiplex PCR; in TCRdb, only in-frame clones are kept and a portion is missing. The repertoire holds 450,000 to 500,000 clones, over 75% seen once, with about an eighth in the top ten. The source material was PBMCs. The receptors were sampled from a woman in her forties in good health. Some clones in this sample may be carry-over from other donors' samples. CDR3s include the opening cysteine and the closing phenylalanine or tryptophan. Each record gives: J gene, CDR3 length, V gene, D gene, clone size, CDR3 DNA, CDR3 protein. D genes are given only for firm matches. Clone size is not always given. Where it is, it says once, few, many or a class for expanded clones.

J: TRBJ1-2
length: 14
V: TRBV19
D: TRBD1
size: -
DNA: TGTGCCAGTAGTCCCCAGGGACAGGTCTATGGCTACACCTTC
CDR3: CASSPQGQVYGYTF

J: TRBJ2-7
length: 15
V: TRBV27
D: TRBD2
size: -
DNA: TGTGCCAGCAGTATAGGGACTAGCGGGAGATACGAGCAGTACTTC
CDR3: CASSIGTSGRYEQYF

J: TRBJ2-7
length: 14
V: TRBV6-1
D: TRBD1
size: -
DNA: TGTGCCAGCAGTCTCCCGGGACAGGGTTACGAGCAGTACTTC
CDR3: CASSLPGQGYEQYF

J: TRBJ2-7
length: 15
V: TRBV18
D: TRBD1
size: -
DNA: TGTGCCAGCTCAATTACAGGGGATTTGTATTACGAGCAGTACTTC
CDR3: CASSITGDLYYEQYF

J: TRBJ1-5
length: 16
V: TRBV5-6
D: -
size: -
DNA: TGTGCCAGCAGCTTGGGCGGAGGATATTGGGATCAGCCCCAGCATTTT
CDR3: CASSLGGGYWDQPQHF

J: TRBJ2-5
length: 13
V: TRBV25-1
D: TRBD1
size: -
DNA: TGTGCCAGCCGACAGGGGAACTCAGAGACCCAGTACTTC
CDR3: CASRQGNSETQYF

J: TRBJ1-2
length: 13
V: TRBV27
D: TRBD1
size: many
DNA: TGTGCCAGCGCTACAGGGGGCCTCTATGGCTACACCTTC
CDR3: CASATGGLYGYTF

J: TRBJ2-3
length: 15
V: TRBV5-4
D: TRBD2
size: -
DNA: TGTGCCAGCAGGCGGTCAGCGGGGATGGCAGATACGCAGTATTTT
CDR3: CASRRSAGMADTQYF

J: TRBJ2-5
length: 18
V: TRBV25-1
D: -
size: -
DNA: TGTGCCAGCAGTGAATATGAGCGGAAGTTCCCATTTTGGGAGACCCAGTACTTC
CDR3: CASSEYERKFPFWETQYF

J: TRBJ2-2
length: 17
V: TRBV25-1
D: TRBD2
size: -
DNA: TGTGCCAGCAGTGAGGCTAGCGGGAGCGCCCTCCCCGGGGAGCTGTTTTTT
CDR3: CASSEASGSALPGELFF

J: TRBJ1-2
length: 13
V: TRBV19
D: -
size: once
DNA: TGTGCCAGTAGTATTTTGGTTGGGTATGGCTACACCTTC
CDR3: CASSILVGYGYTF

J: TRBJ1-2
length: 16
V: TRBV4-1
D: -
size: -
DNA: TGCGCCAGCAGCCAAGAATGGAGAAGGGCTGACTATGGCTACACCTTC
CDR3: CASSQEWRRADYGYTF

J: TRBJ1-2
length: 14
V: TRBV5-1
D: TRBD1
size: -
DNA: TGCGCCAGCAGCTTGGTTTCAGGGGGCTATGGCTACACCTTC
CDR3: CASSLVSGGYGYTF

J: TRBJ2-1
length: 15
V: TRBV5-1
D: TRBD2
size: -
DNA: TGCGCCAGCAGCTTGGCTGGGGACTATTCCAATGAGCAGTTCTTC
CDR3: CASSLAGDYSNEQFF

J: TRBJ2-2
length: 17
V: TRBV10-1
D: -
size: -
DNA: TGCGCAGGAGGGACGTCAGGAAGTAGGTCAGTCACCGGGGAGCTGTTTTTT
CDR3: CAGGTSGSRSVTGELFF

J: TRBJ2-1
length: 13
V: TRBV28
D: -
size: -
DNA: TGTGCCAGCAGTTTGGTGGGTCCCAATGAGCAGTTCTTC
CDR3: CASSLVGPNEQFF

J: TRBJ2-7
length: 14
V: TRBV28
D: -
size: -
DNA: TGTGCCAGCAGCGCGCAGGGGCGGACCTACGAGCAGTACTTC
CDR3: CASSAQGRTYEQYF

J: TRBJ1-3
length: 14
V: TRBV2
D: -
size: -
DNA: TGTGCCAGCAGCGCCGGGAGCTCTGGAAACACCATATATTTT
CDR3: CASSAGSSGNTIYF

J: TRBJ2-2
length: 14
V: TRBV19
D: -
size: -
DNA: TGTGCCAGTAAGGTGGCGGCGAACACCGGGGAGCTGTTTTTT
CDR3: CASKVAANTGELFF

J: TRBJ2-1
length: 18
V: TRBV7-3
D: TRBD2
size: -
DNA: TGTGCCAGCAGCCCGACGGGGGGTCTAGCGGGAGTATCGAATGAGCAGTTCTTC
CDR3: CASSPTGGLAGVSNEQFF

J: TRBJ2-1
length: 15
V: TRBV2
D: -
size: -
DNA: TGTGCCAGCAGTCCCGAGGGGGGCGCCTACAATGAGCAGTTCTTC
CDR3: CASSPEGGAYNEQFF

J: TRBJ2-7
length: 15
V: TRBV5-1
D: TRBD2
size: -
DNA: TGCGCCAGCAGCACAGGACTAGCGGATTTTAGGGAGCAGTACTTC
CDR3: CASSTGLADFREQYF

J: TRBJ2-2
length: 15
V: TRBV27
D: -
size: -
DNA: TGTGCCAGCAGCCTGGGGAGTTGGGTCACCGGGGAGCTGTTTTTT
CDR3: CASSLGSWVTGELFF

J: TRBJ2-3
length: 16
V: TRBV29-1
D: -
size: -
DNA: TGCAGCGCTGAAATCCTCGGCGTGGGGGGCACAGATACGCAGTATTTT
CDR3: CSAEILGVGGTDTQYF

J: TRBJ2-7
length: 17
V: TRBV27
D: -
size: -
DNA: TGTGCCAGCAGCCGCAGCTTGACAAGCGCCAGCTCCTACGAGCAGTACTTC
CDR3: CASSRSLTSASSYEQYF

J: TRBJ2-2
length: 22
V: TRBV30
D: TRBD2
size: -
DNA: TGTGCCTGGAGTGTGGGACTAGCGGGAGGTACGGAACCCCCAATAAACACCGGGGAGCTGTTTTTT
CDR3: CAWSVGLAGGTEPPINTGELFF

J: TRBJ1-5
length: 12
V: TRBV19
D: -
size: -
DNA: TGTGCCAGTAGCCAGACAAATCAGCCCCAGCATTTT
CDR3: CASSQTNQPQHF

J: TRBJ2-7
length: 14
V: TRBV6-5
D: -
size: -
DNA: TGTGCCAGCAGAAAGACACAGGGACGGCACGAGCAGTACTTC
CDR3: CASRKTQGRHEQYF

J: TRBJ1-5
length: 16
V: TRBV7-8
D: -
size: -
DNA: TGTGCCAGCAGCCCCACCAGGGGACTTAGCAATCAGCCCCAGCATTTT
CDR3: CASSPTRGLSNQPQHF

J: TRBJ2-1
length: 14
V: TRBV10-3
D: TRBD2
size: -
DNA: TGTGCCATCAGTGGGAGCGGGAGAAAGGATGAGCAGTTCTTC
CDR3: CAISGSGRKDEQFF

J: TRBJ1-5
length: 15
V: TRBV7-9
D: TRBD1
size: -
DNA: TGTGCCAGCAGCCGGGACAGGGTGGGCAATCAGCCCCAGCATTTT
CDR3: CASSRDRVGNQPQHF

J: TRBJ2-5
length: 14
V: TRBV5-1
D: -
size: -
DNA: TGCGCCAGCAGCTTCAACAGCCCAGAGGAGACCCAGTACTTC
CDR3: CASSFNSPEETQYF

J: TRBJ2-5
length: 17
V: TRBV19
D: -
size: -
DNA: TGTGCCAGTCAACTAGGGATGGTAGTCTGTAGACAAGAGACCCAGTACTTC
CDR3: CASQLGMVVCRQETQYF

J: TRBJ1-3
length: 16
V: TRBV5-5
D: -
size: -
DNA: TGTGCCAGCAGCTTGGGTGCTAGGAGCTCTGGAAACACCATATATTTT
CDR3: CASSLGARSSGNTIYF

J: TRBJ2-7
length: 14
V: TRBV18
D: TRBD2
size: -
DNA: TGTGCCAGCTCACCCCTCGCGGGAGGTGGCGAGCAGTACTTC
CDR3: CASSPLAGGGEQYF

J: TRBJ2-7
length: 15
V: TRBV7-3
D: -
size: -
DNA: TGTGCCAGCAGCCGATCGCCCTCGGGGGCCTACGAGCAGTACTTC
CDR3: CASSRSPSGAYEQYF

J: TRBJ2-5
length: 15
V: TRBV7-2
D: TRBD2
size: -
DNA: TGTGCCAGCAGCCAGACTAGCGGGGAGATAGAGACCCAGTACTTC
CDR3: CASSQTSGEIETQYF

J: TRBJ2-2
length: 15
V: TRBV4-3
D: -
size: -
DNA: TGCGCCAGCAGCCAAGTAATGGGTCCCGCCGGGGAGCTGTTTTTT
CDR3: CASSQVMGPAGELFF

J: TRBJ2-7
length: 11
V: TRBV30
D: -
size: -
DNA: TGTGCCTGGACACAGGCCGACGAGCAGTACTTC
CDR3: CAWTQADEQYF

J: TRBJ1-2
length: 13
V: TRBV6-5
D: -
size: -
DNA: TGTGCCAGCAGTTATGGCGGGGGCCGGGGCTACACCTTC
CDR3: CASSYGGGRGYTF

J: TRBJ2-7
length: 15
V: TRBV4-3
D: TRBD1
size: few
DNA: TGCGCCAGCAGCCTCGGGACAGGGGGGGCCTACGAGCAGTACTTC
CDR3: CASSLGTGGAYEQYF

J: TRBJ1-2
length: 15
V: TRBV5-1
D: TRBD1
size: -
DNA: TGCGCCAGCAGCTTGGACCCAGGGGGTGGATATGGCTACACCTTC
CDR3: CASSLDPGGGYGYTF

J: TRBJ1-1
length: 16
V: TRBV5-4
D: -
size: once
DNA: TGTGCCAGCAGCTTGAGTAGTAGGACCGCGAACACTGAAGCTTTCTTT
CDR3: CASSLSSRTANTEAFF

J: TRBJ2-2
length: 13
V: TRBV13
D: -
size: few
DNA: TGTGCCAGCAGCCCCGCGGCAACCGGGGAGCTGTTTTTT
CDR3: CASSPAATGELFF

J: TRBJ1-1
length: 14
V: TRBV2
D: TRBD1
size: -
DNA: TGTGCCAGCAGGTTAGGACAGGCGAACACTGAAGCTTTCTTT
CDR3: CASRLGQANTEAFF

J: TRBJ1-5
length: 14
V: TRBV4-3
D: -
size: -
DNA: TGCGCCAGCAGCCGGGGCTACGGAGATACGCCCCAGCATTTT
CDR3: CASSRGYGDTPQHF

J: TRBJ2-7
length: 16
V: TRBV5-1
D: TRBD1
size: -
DNA: TGCGCCAGCAGCTTGGCCATGGGGACAGGGACCCACGAGCAGTACTTC
CDR3: CASSLAMGTGTHEQYF

J: TRBJ1-4
length: 16
V: TRBV9
D: TRBD1
size: once
DNA: TGTGCCAGCGGTGGGACAGCCGCTGCAACTAATGAAAAACTGTTTTTT
CDR3: CASGGTAAATNEKLFF

J: TRBJ1-3
length: 15
V: TRBV25-1
D: -
size: -
DNA: TGTGCCAGCAGTGAATGGCAAGGGCTTGGAAACACCATATATTTT
CDR3: CASSEWQGLGNTIYF

J: TRBJ2-4
length: 13
V: TRBV7-2
D: -
size: few
DNA: TGTGCCAGCAGAACAGGGTTAAGAAACATTCAGTACTTC
CDR3: CASRTGLRNIQYF